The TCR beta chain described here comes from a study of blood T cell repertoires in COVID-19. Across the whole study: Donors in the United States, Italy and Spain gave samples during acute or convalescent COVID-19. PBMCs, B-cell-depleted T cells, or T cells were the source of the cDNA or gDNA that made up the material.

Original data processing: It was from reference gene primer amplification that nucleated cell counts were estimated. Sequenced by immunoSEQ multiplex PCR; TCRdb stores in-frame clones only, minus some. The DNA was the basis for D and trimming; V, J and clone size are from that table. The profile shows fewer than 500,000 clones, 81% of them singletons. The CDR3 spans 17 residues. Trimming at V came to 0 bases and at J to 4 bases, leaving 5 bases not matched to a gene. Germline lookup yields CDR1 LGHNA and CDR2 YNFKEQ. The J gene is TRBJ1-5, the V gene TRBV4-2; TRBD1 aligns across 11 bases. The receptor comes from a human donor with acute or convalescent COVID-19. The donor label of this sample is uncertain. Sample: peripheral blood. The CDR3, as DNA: TGTGCCAGCAGCCAAGAGGCCGGGACAGGGGGGAATCAGCCCCAGCATTTT. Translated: CASSQEAGTGGNQPQHF.